These 7 T cell receptor beta chains came from one sample sequenced in a study of T cells in Graves' hyperthyroidism and ophthalmopathy. Amplified TCR beta CDR3 regions came from RNA transcripts. HTBI primers were used for first-round RT-PCR of the TCR CDR3. From the multiplex PCR reads, TCRdb called clonotypes with MiXCR, one entry per CDR3 protein. The table includes around 700,000 distinct CDR3 sequences, around a sixth detected once. Sequencing was done on a sample of blood. Every receptor here comes from a woman in her forties or fifties with Graves' hyperthyroidism that later progressed to Graves' ophthalmopathy.

This clonotype was detected many times. J is TRBJ1-2 and V is TRBV2, with D hard to call. Trimming cost V 2 bases and J 2 bases, with 6 bases left between them. Germline values: CDR1 SNHLY, CDR2 FYNNEI. The CDR3 has 13 residues. The CDR3 region has the DNA TGTGCCAGCAGTGAAAGAGCGAACTATGGCTACACCTTC. Amino acid sequence: CASSERANYGYTF.

The V and J genes are TRBV7-2 and TRBJ2-1; TRBD2 might be the D (7 bases). The V end lost 5 bases, the J end lost 5 bases, and 19 bases lay between the germline ends. This CDR3 contains 16 residues. Germline-derived CDR1 and CDR2 are SGHTA and FQGNSA. The DNA for the CDR3 is TGTGCCAGCAGCCCCCGGTGGGGGGGCAAGGACAATGAGCAGTTCTTC. Its protein is CASSPRWGGKDNEQFF.

V usage is TRBV2 and J usage is TRBJ2-2; 8 nucleotides agree with TRBD2. The CDR3 contains 14 residues. Losses at the gene ends were 8 bases for V and 7 bases for J; bases not matched to a gene: 9. Germline V lookup: CDR1 SNHLY, CDR2 FYNNEI. Written as DNA, the CDR3 is TGTGCCAGCTCGGGCGGGGGGCCGGTCGGGGAGCTGTTTTTT. This sequence encodes CASSGGGPVGELFF.

This clonotype was seen repeatedly, ten times or more. This chain uses TRBV3-1 with TRBJ2-2; 8 bases are a match to TRBD2. Germline V gene sequence: CDR1 LGHDT, CDR2 YNNKEL (reference sequence). J was trimmed by 7 bases and V by 0 bases; bases with no gene match: 7. CDR3 length: 16 residues. CDR3 region: CASSQETGLESGELFF. In nucleotides, the CDR3 is TGTGCCAGCAGCCAAGAGACGGGACTAGAAAGCGGGGAGCTGTTTTTT. Combining the CDR3 with reference TRBV3-1 and TRBJ2-2 gives the whole variable domain DTAVSQTPKYLVTQMGNDKSIKCEQNLGHDTMYWYKQDSKKFLKIMFSYNNKELIINETVPNRFSPKSPDKAHLNLHINSLELGDSAVYFCASSQETGLESGELFFGEGSRLTVL.

This chain links TRBV12-3 or TRBV12-4 with TRBJ1-1; possible D gene TRBD1, 6 bases. This CDR3 comprises 15 residues. Trimming removed 4 bases at V and 1 base at J, with 13 bases between. CDR3 DNA sequence: TGTGCCAGCAGTTCTCGGGACAAGGGGAACACTGAAGCTTTCTTT. This sequence encodes CASSSRDKGNTEAFF.

The V gene is TRBV12-3 or TRBV12-4, the J gene TRBJ2-1, with D perhaps matching TRBD2 (7 bases). V dropped 6 bases and J dropped 4 bases, with 19 bases sitting between them. CDR3 length: 16 amino acids. The CDR3 region has the DNA TGTGCCAGCAGGCCCACGGGGGGCCGCGATTACAATGAGCAGTTCTTC. This sequence encodes CASRPTGGRDYNEQFF.

This clonotype has more than one count but fewer than ten. The chain recombines TRBV19 with TRBJ2-3; 8 bases line up with TRBD2. From germline, CDR1 is LNHDA and CDR2 SQIVND (reference sequence). After removal of 7 bases from V and 0 bases from J, the junction contained 6 bases not matched to a gene. The CDR3 loop spans 15 amino acids. The CDR3 reads CASTFTGGSTDTQYF. In DNA form, the CDR3 reads TGTGCCAGTACCTTTACGGGGGGGAGCACAGATACGCAGTATTTT.